This T cell receptor beta chain was captured by sequencing in a study of blood T cell repertoires in COVID-19. TCRdb's copy holds only in-frame clones and misses some; the assay was immunoSEQ multiplex PCR. The table shows around 290,000 clones, with 88% occurring only once. The CDR3 is 12 residues long. The V end was cut by 6 bases, the J end by 6 bases, with 11 bases between. The TCR was taken from an older woman in a cohort exposed to, infected with or recovered from COVID-19 (not recorded which). Sequenced sample: PBMCs or T cells enriched from blood (not recorded which). The chain is built from TRBV12-3 or TRBV12-4 and TRBJ1-2; no clear D gene. The CDR3 DNA is TGTGCCAGCAGCTCCCGCACGGATGGCTACACCTTC. It encodes CASSSRTDGYTF.